A single T cell receptor beta chain is shown here with its context. Antigen: not known. These data are taken from a study of blood T cells in healthy people across ages. This CDR3 comprises 12 residues. V lost 5 bases to trimming and J lost 15 bases, with 20 bases between them. Germline values: CDR1 DFQATT, CDR2 SNEGSKA (reference sequence). Study results and limitations: Investigators viewed diversity estimates from one million T cells as underestimates, the study reported.

Ten milliliters of peripheral blood were drawn from each donor into EDTA-treated tubes. A second roughly 7 to 12 cycle PCR used barcoded and J-beta primers. Each CDR3 protein gets one entry after TCRdb re-called the 5' RACE reads with MiXCR. In the table there are 1.5 million or so distinct CDR3 sequences, under 55% of which are singletons. The sequenced sample was blood. The chain joins TRBV20-1 to TRBJ2-1, with D possibly being TRBD1 (6 bases). This receptor was obtained from a woman between 18 and 29 years old in good health. The CDR3 spells CSAEVYRDVWFF. CDR3 sequence (DNA): TGCAGTGCTGAAGTCTACAGGGACGTTTGGTTCTTC.